The 3 T cell receptor beta chains in this list originate from one sample, sequenced in a study of T-cell reconstitution after alpha-beta-depleted transplantation in children (dated by TCRdb to the mid-2010s). In the paper's terms, the treatment or condition label means: allogeneic hematopoietic cell transplantation with graft depleted of TCRalphabeta T cells and CD19 B cells. Libraries came from PCR. The listed sequencing device is Illumina HiSeq 2500. To normalize quantification of the TCRbeta repertoire, the TCR libraries were built with molecular barcoding that relied on unique molecular identifiers. TCRdb reprocessed the public reads (quality trimming at Q25 with fastp, clone calling with MiXCR) and kept in-frame beta chains. A single entry per CDR3 protein holds the most common genes and DNA from its merged rows. The sample table contains around 700,000 distinct CDR3 sequences; only one count was recorded for roughly 13% of them. 0.79% of the sample comes from the top ten.

The input for sequencing was PBMCs, taken before TCRalphabeta/CD19-depleted stem cell transplant. The receptor source for this set is a girl aged 2 to 9 with congenital amegakaryocytic thrombocytopenia, due to receive a stem cell transplant.

The V and J genes are TRBV7-9 and TRBJ2-7; TRBD1 matches at 8 bases. With 5 bases clipped from V and 2 bases from J, the junction kept 11 bases outside the gene matches. The CDR3 loop spans 16 amino acids. Germline V gene data show CDR1 as SEHNR and CDR2 as FQNEAQ (reference sequence). CDR3 nucleotide sequence: TGTGCCAGCAGCCGAACATACGGGACAGGAGCCTACGAGCAGTACTTC. Amino acids: CASSRTYGTGAYEQYF.

V usage is TRBV5-1 and J usage is TRBJ1-5; no reliable D call. The ends were cut back, 3 bases at V and 2 bases at J, with 12 bases in the middle. CDR3 length: 15 amino acids. Germline V gene data show CDR1 as SGHRS and CDR2 as YFSETQ. This CDR3 is CASSSGDSRNQPQHF. The CDR3 DNA reads TGCGCCAGCAGCTCTGGGGATTCGCGCAATCAGCCCCAGCATTTT. The variable domain in full, with the rest retrieved from reference TRBV5-1 and TRBJ1-5, is KAGVTQTPRYLIKTRGQQVTLSCSPISGHRSVSWYQQTPGQGLQFLFEYFSETQRNKGNFPGRFSGRQFSNSRSEMNVSTLELGDSALYLCASSSGDSRNQPQHFGDGTRLSIL.

This clonotype turned up a few times. V usage is TRBV4-1 and J usage is TRBJ2-6; D is undetermined. The CDR3 contains 15 residues. Germline CDR1 MGHRA, CDR2 YSYEKL. Trimming shortened V by 4 bases and J by 4 bases, and 11 bases separated the two germline ends. CDR3 nucleotide sequence: TGCGCCAGCAGCCCGAGAGAATCAGGGGCCAACGTCCTGACTTTC. It specifies CASSPRESGANVLTF.